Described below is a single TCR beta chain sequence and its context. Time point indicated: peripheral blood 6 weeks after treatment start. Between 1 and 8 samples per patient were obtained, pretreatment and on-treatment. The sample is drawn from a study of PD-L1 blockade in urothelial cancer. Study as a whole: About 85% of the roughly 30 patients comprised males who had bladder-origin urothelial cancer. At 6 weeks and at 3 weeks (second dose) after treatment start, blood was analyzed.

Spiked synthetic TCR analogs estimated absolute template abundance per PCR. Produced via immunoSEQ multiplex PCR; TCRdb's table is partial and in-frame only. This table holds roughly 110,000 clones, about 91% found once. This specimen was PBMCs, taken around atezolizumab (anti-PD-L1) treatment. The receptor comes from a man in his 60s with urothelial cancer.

The CDR3 DNA sequence: TGTGCCAGCAGTTCAGGGGTCTCCTACGAGCAGTACTTC. This encodes CASSSGVSYEQYF. The chain couples TRBV6-5 to TRBJ2-7, with TRBD1 as a possible D gene (6 bases). Looked up from germline, CDR1 is MNHEY and CDR2 is SVGAGI. The CDR3 spans 13 residues. V was shortened by 4 bases and J by 0 bases, with 7 bases between the two germline ends.